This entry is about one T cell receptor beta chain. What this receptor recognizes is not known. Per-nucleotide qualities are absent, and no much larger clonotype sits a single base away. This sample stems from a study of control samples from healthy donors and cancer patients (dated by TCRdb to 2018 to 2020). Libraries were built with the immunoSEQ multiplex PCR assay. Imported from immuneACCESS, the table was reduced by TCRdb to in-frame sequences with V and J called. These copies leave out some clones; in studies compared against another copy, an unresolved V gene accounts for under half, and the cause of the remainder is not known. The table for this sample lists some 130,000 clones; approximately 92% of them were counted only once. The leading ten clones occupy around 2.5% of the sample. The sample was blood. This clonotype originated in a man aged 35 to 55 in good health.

The CDR3 region has the sequence CASSGREEMWNEQFF. The bases are TGTGCCAGCAGCGGCCGGGAGGAGATGTGGAATGAGCAGTTCTTC. The chain uses TRBV9 and TRBJ2-1; 7 central bases correspond to TRBD2. Reading the germline V gene gives CDR1 SGDLS and CDR2 YYNGEE. Inclusive of the bounding cysteine and phenylalanine, the CDR3 is 15 residues long. Only the CDR3 part of the read is kept: 45 bases, read in frame from the first base. At the junction V is shortened by 3 bases and J by 7 bases; bases outside the gene matches: 10.